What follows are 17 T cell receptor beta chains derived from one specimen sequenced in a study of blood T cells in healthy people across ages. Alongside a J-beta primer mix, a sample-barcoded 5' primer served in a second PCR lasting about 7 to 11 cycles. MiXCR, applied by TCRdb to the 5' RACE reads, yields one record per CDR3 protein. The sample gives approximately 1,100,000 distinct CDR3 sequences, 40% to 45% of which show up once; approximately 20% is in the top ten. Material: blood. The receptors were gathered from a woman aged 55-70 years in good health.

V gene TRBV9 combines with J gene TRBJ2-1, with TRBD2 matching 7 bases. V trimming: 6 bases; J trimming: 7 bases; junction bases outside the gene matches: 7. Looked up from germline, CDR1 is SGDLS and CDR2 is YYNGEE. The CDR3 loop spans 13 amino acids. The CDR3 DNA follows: TGTGCCAGCAATCCTAGCGGACAAAATGAGCAGTTCTTC. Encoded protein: CASNPSGQNEQFF.

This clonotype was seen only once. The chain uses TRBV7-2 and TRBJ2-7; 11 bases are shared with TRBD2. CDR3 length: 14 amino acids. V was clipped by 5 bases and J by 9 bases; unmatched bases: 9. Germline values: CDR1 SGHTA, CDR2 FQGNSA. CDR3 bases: TGTGCCAGCAGCCTCCGACTAGCGGGGTCGTTGCAGTACTTC. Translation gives CASSLRLAGSLQYF.

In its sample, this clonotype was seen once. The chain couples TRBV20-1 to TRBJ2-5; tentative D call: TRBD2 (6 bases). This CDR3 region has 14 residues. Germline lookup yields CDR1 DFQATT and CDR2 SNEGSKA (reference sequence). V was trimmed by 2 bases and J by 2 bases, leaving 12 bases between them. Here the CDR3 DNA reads TGCAGTGCTAGACGTCCCGGGACTCAAGAGACCCAGTACTTC. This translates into CSARRPGTQETQYF.

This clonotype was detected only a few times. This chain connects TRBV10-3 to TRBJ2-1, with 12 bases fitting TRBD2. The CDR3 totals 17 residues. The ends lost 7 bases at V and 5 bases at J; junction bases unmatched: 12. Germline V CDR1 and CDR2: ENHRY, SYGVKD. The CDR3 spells CAITPSGRADPNNEQFF. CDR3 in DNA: TGTGCCATCACTCCTAGCGGGAGGGCCGATCCCAACAATGAGCAGTTCTTC.

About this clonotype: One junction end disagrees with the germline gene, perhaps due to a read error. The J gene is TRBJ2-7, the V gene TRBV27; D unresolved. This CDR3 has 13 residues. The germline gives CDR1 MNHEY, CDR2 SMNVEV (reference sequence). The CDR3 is CASSWSRSNEQYF. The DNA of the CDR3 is TGTGCCAGCAGTTGGAGCCGCTCCAACGAGCAGTACTTC.

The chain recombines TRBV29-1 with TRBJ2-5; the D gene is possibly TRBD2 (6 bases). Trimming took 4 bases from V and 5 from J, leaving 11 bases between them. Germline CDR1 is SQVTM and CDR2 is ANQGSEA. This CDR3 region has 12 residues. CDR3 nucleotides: TGCAGCGTTGGTGGCGGGATTGAGACCCAGTACTTC. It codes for CSVGGGIETQYF.

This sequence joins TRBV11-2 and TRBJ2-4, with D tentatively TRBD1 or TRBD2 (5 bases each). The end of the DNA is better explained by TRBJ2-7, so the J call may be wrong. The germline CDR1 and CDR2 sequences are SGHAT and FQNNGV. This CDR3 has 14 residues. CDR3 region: CASSEPGRQYEQYF. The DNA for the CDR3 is TGTGCCAGCAGCGAGCCGGGACGGCAATACGAGCAGTACTTC.

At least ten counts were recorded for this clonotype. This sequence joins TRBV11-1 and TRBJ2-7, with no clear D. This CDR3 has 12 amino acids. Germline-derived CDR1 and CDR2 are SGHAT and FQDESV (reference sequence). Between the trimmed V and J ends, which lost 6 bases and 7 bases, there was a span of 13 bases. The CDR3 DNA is TGTGCCAGCAGGAATTTCTTGGAGGAGCAGTACTTC. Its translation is CASRNFLEEQYF.

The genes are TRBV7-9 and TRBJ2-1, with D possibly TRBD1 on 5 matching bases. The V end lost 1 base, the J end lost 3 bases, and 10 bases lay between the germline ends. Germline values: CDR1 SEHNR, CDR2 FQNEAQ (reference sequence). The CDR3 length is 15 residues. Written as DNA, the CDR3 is TGTGCCAGCAGCTTAGAAGGGGTGGGCTACAATGAGCAGTTCTTC. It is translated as CASSLEGVGYNEQFF.

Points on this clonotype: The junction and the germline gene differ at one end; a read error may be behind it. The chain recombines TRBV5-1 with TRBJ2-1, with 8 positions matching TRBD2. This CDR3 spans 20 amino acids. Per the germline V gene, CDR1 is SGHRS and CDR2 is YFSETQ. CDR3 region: CTSSLGPTGPGRGRYNEQFF. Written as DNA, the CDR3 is TGCACCAGCAGCTTGGGCCCCACGGGGCCCGGGCGCGGGAGGTACAATGAGCAGTTCTTC.

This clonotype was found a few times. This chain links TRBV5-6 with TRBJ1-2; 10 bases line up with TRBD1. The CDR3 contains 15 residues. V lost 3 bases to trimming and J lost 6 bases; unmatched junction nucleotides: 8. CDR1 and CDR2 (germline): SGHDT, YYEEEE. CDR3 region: CASSSPGQGRNGYTF. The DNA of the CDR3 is TGTGCCAGCAGCTCCCCGGGACAGGGGCGTAATGGCTACACCTTC.

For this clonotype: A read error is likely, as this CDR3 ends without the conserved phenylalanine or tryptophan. The CDR3 nucleotides are TGTGCCAGCAATGTTCGGGGCATGAACACTGAAGCTTTCTTA. It yields the protein CASNVRGMNTEAFL. The J gene is TRBJ1-1, the V gene TRBV12-3 or TRBV12-4; TRBD1 is a possible D gene (5 bases). V was cut by 7 bases and J by 0 bases, with 12 bases left in between. This CDR3 region has 14 residues.

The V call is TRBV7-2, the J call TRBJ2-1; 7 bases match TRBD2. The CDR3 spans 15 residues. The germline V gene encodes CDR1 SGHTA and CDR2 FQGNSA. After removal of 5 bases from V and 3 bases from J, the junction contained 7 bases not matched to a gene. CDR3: CASSPRRDYYNEQFF. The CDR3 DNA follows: TGTGCCAGCAGCCCACGCCGGGACTACTACAATGAGCAGTTCTTC.

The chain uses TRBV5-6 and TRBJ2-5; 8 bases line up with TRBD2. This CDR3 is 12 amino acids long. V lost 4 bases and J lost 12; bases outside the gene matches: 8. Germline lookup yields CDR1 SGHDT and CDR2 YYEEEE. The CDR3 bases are TGTGCCAGCAGCACATCTAGCGGGCGAGAGTACTTC. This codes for CASSTSSGREYF.

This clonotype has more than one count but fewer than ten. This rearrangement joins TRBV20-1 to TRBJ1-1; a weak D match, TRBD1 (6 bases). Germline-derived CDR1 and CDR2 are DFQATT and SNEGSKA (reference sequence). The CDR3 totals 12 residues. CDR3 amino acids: CSIRDKHTEAFF. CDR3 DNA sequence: TGCAGCATCCGGGACAAGCACACTGAAGCTTTCTTT.

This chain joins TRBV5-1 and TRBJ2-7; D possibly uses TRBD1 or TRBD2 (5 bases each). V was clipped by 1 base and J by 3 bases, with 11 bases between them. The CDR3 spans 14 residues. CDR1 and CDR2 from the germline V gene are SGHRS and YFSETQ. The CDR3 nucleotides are TGCGCCAGCAGCTTGCAACAGGAGGACTACGAGCAGTACTTC. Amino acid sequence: CASSLQQEDYEQYF. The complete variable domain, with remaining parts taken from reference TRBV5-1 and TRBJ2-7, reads KAGVTQTPRYLIKTRGQQVTLSCSPISGHRSVSWYQQTPGQGLQFLFEYFSETQRNKGNFPGRFSGRQFSNSRSEMNVSTLELGDSALYLCASSLQQEDYEQYFGPGTRLTVT.

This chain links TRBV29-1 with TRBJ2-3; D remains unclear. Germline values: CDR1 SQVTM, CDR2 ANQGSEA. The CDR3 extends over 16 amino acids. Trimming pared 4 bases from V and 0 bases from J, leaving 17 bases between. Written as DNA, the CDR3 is TGCAGCGTTGTTGGAATACTCGTCGGTAGCACAGATACGCAGTATTTT. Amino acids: CSVVGILVGSTDTQYF.